These T cell receptor beta chains were read from a single sample in a study of a mutant IDH1 vaccine in newly diagnosed glioma. Libraries were prepared by immunoSEQ multiplex PCR; TCRdb keeps only in-frame clonotypes and omits some of them. Counted here are around 56,000 clones, about 80% occurring once; the ten biggest clones make up approximately 3%. Their target antigens are unknown. The sample here was PBMCs, taken from a glioma patient whose treatment included an IDH1 peptide vaccine. The source of these receptors is a woman between 18 and 29 years old with glioma. Some clones in this sample may be carry-over from other donors' samples. Each CDR3 is given with its conserved first and last residue. D genes are given only for firm matches. Part of the rows lack a size; the others show once, few, many or a class for expanded clones.

TRBJ2-5 | TRBD2 | NA | TRBV9 | TGTGCCAGCAGCGCAGCCCGGACTAGCGGACAAGAGACCCAGTACTTC | CASSAARTSGQETQYF
TRBJ1-1 | TRBD1 | few | TRBV6-5 | TGTGCCAGCGGGGACAGAAAGAACACTGAAGCTTTCTTT | CASGDRKNTEAFF
TRBJ2-7 | NA | NA | TRBV11-2 | TGTGCCAGCAGCTTAGATAGCGCGGCCCACGAGCAGTACTTC | CASSLDSAAHEQYF
TRBJ1-4 | NA | few | TRBV10-3 | TGTGCCATCAGGAACCCGAGTGGGGAAAAACTGTTTTTT | CAIRNPSGEKLFF
TRBJ2-2 | NA | NA | TRBV5-4 | TGTGCCAGCAGCCGAGACACCCAGAACACCGGGGAGCTGTTTTTT | CASSRDTQNTGELFF
TRBJ1-4 | NA | NA | TRBV30 | TGTGCCTGGAGTAGAATTGACGAAAAACTGTTTTTT | CAWSRIDEKLFF
TRBJ2-1 | NA | NA | TRBV11-3 | TGTGCCAGCAGCTTACCCGGGCCGTACAATGAGCAGTTCTTC | CASSLPGPYNEQFF
TRBJ1-1 | NA | NA | TRBV6-1 | TGTGCCAGCAGGCGGACACCCGAAGCTTTCTTT | CASRRTPEAFF
TRBJ1-5 | TRBD1 | NA | TRBV5-5 | TGTGCCAGCAGCCCCGGGACAGGGGTCGGGGTGCCCCAGCATTTT | CASSPGTGVGVPQHF
TRBJ1-1 | NA | NA | TRBV28 | TGTGCCAGCACTTTACTGAACACTGAAGCTTTCTTT | CASTLLNTEAFF
TRBJ2-1 | TRBD1 | NA | TRBV7-9 | TGTGCCAGCAGCTTCGGGACAGGCGAGCAGTTCTTC | CASSFGTGEQFF
TRBJ1-1 | TRBD1 | NA | TRBV6-5 | TGTGCCAGCAGACGACAGGGACTTGAAGCTTTCTTT | CASRRQGLEAFF
TRBJ1-5 | TRBD1 | NA | TRBV30 | TGTGCCTGGAGTGGGACAGGGGGAACTAGTCAGCCCCAGCATTTT | CAWSGTGGTSQPQHF
TRBJ2-7 | NA | NA | TRBV13 | TGTGCCAGCAGCGGGCTCCGGGACGGCCACTACGAGCAGTACTTC | CASSGLRDGHYEQYF
TRBJ2-6 | NA | NA | TRBV15 | TGTGCCACCAGCCCCAGTGGGGTCCTCTCTGGGGCCAACGTCCTGACTTTC | CATSPSGVLSGANVLTF
TRBJ2-4 | NA | once | TRBV10-3 | TGTGCCATCAGTGAGCCCGATTTAGCCAAAAACATTCAGTACTTC | CAISEPDLAKNIQYF
TRBJ2-5 | TRBD2 | NA | TRBV5-1 | TGCGCCAGCAGCTCCGGACTAGCGGGAGTCCAGTACTTC | CASSSGLAGVQYF
TRBJ2-7 | NA | NA | TRBV6-5 | TGTGCCAGCAGTTCCACAGGGAATTCCTACGAGCAGTACTTC | CASSSTGNSYEQYF
TRBJ1-3 | TRBD1 | NA | TRBV30 | TGTGCCTGGAGTGATCCCGGACAGGGATTCCCTAGCACCATATATTTT | CAWSDPGQGFPSTIYF
TRBJ1-2 | NA | NA | TRBV15 | TGTGCCACCAGCAGAGATAGGGGGATAGGCTACACCTTC | CATSRDRGIGYTF
TRBJ1-5 | NA | NA | TRBV30 | TGTGCCTGGAGTAAGCCAGGGGGCAATCAGCCCCAGCATTTT | CAWSKPGGNQPQHF
TRBJ1-6 | NA | once | TRBV7-2 | TGTGCCAGCAGCTTCGAGGGGAAGGAATCACCCCTCCACTTT | CASSFEGKESPLHF
TRBJ2-7 | TRBD1 | few | TRBV5-6 | TGTGCCAGCAGCTTGAGGACAGGGGTTTACCACGAGCAGTACTTC | CASSLRTGVYHEQYF
TRBJ1-1 | TRBD1 | NA | TRBV7-9 | TGTGCCAGCAGCTTAAGTCTTGGGACAGGGCCGAACACTGAAGCTTTCTTT | CASSLSLGTGPNTEAFF
TRBJ1-1 | NA | NA | TRBV16 | TGTGCCAGCAGCCATCAGGGGATGAACACTGAAGCTTTCTTT | CASSHQGMNTEAFF
TRBJ1-2 | NA | NA | TRBV9 | TGTGCCAGCAGCCCTAGACGGGCGGCTGGCTACACCTTC | CASSPRRAAGYTF
TRBJ1-4 | TRBD1 | NA | TRBV7-2 | TGTGCCAGCAGCCCGACGTGGGACAGTCTTAATGAAAAACTGTTTTTT | CASSPTWDSLNEKLFF
TRBJ1-1 | NA | few | TRBV6-5 | TGTGCCAGCAGTCAGAGGACAGAGAACACTGAAGCTTTCTTT | CASSQRTENTEAFF
TRBJ1-6 | TRBD1 | NA | TRBV13 | TGTGCCAGCAGCGCTAGGACAGGCGCCGGGTCACCCCTCCACTTT | CASSARTGAGSPLHF
TRBJ1-2 | NA | NA | TRBV10-3 | TGTGCCATCAGGGGCGGGGGACAAGGTGGTCGTGGCTACACCTTC | CAIRGGGQGGRGYTF
TRBJ2-3 | TRBD2 | NA | TRBV5-4 | TGTGCCAGCAGCTTTAGCGGGTTTTGGACAGATACGCAGTATTTT | CASSFSGFWTDTQYF
TRBJ2-6 | NA | NA | TRBV7-8 | TGTGCCAGCAGCTCCCGGGGGCGTGGGGCCAACGTCCTGACTTTC | CASSSRGRGANVLTF
TRBJ2-3 | NA | NA | TRBV9 | TGTGCCAGCAGCGTAGTACAGGGTAGGGGCCCAGATACGCAGTATTTT | CASSVVQGRGPDTQYF